This T cell receptor (beta chain) was profiled in a study of response to subunit inactivated influenza vaccine. One entry per CDR3 protein results from TCRdb running MiXCR on the RT-PCR reads. The data show about 780,000 distinct CDR3 sequences, about 18% seen once. Deletions cut 3 bases from V and 2 bases from J, with 11 bases between. This CDR3 contains 15 residues. V is TRBV12-3 or TRBV12-4 and J is TRBJ2-1; the D call may be TRBD1 or TRBD2 (5 bases each). The receptor's source is a man aged 50-59 years who received an inactivated influenza vaccine. The sequences come from PBMCs from blood, collected more than 4 days after vaccination. CDR3 in DNA: TGTGCCAGCAGTTTCCCAGGGAGTCCCTACAATGAGCAGTTCTTC. It encodes CASSFPGSPYNEQFF.